One sample yielded the 29 T cell receptor beta chains listed below, sequenced in a study of beta chain features in type 1 diabetes. What was sequenced were expressed TCRB transcripts, since all of the isolated RNA had been reverse transcribed. Clones were read by immunoSEQ multiplex PCR, and TCRdb kept only the in-frame ones, dropping some. The sample consists of around 180,000 clones, 10% to 15% of them appearing once. Material: central memory CD4+ T cells from blood. Source of these receptors: a woman aged 18-30 years in good health.

The chain has TRBV5-6 and TRBJ1-5; TRBD1 might be the D (6 bases). With 1 base removed from V and 6 bases from J, the gap between germline ends came to 14 bases. CDR3 length: 15 residues. Germline V gene data show CDR1 as SGHDT and CDR2 as YYEEEE. DNA of the CDR3: TGTGCCAGCAGCTTGTCAGGGGATGTGCGTCAGCCCCAGCATTTT. Translated: CASSLSGDVRQPQHF. Looking up the rest from reference TRBV5-6 and TRBJ1-5 gives the full variable domain: DAGVTQSPTHLIKTRGQQVTLRCSPKSGHDTVSWYQQALGQGPQFIFQYYEEEERQRGNFPDRFSGHQFPNYSSELNVNALLLGDSALYLCASSLSGDVRQPQHFGDGTRLSIL.

The chain uses TRBV5-1 and TRBJ2-5; 8 nucleotides line up with TRBD1. Germline CDR1 reads SGHRS; CDR2 reads YFSETQ. J gave up 1 base and V 0 bases, and 5 bases lay outside the gene matches. The CDR3 length is 16 residues. The CDR3 loop is CASSLEGQGFQETQYF. In DNA, the CDR3 is TGCGCCAGCAGCTTGGAAGGACAGGGATTCCAAGAGACCCAGTACTTC. Full variable domain (missing parts from reference TRBV5-1 and TRBJ2-5): KAGVTQTPRYLIKTRGQQVTLSCSPISGHRSVSWYQQTPGQGLQFLFEYFSETQRNKGNFPGRFSGRQFSNSRSEMNVSTLELGDSALYLCASSLEGQGFQETQYFGPGTRLLVL.

V is TRBV4-2 and J is TRBJ1-2, with D tentatively TRBD1 (5 bases). Germline V gives CDR1 LGHNA, CDR2 YNFKEQ. The CDR3 is 13 residues long. V lost 4 bases to trimming and J lost 8 bases, with 14 bases between them. DNA for the CDR3: TGTGCCAGCAGCCGAGACAGCATCGGGGGCTACACCTTC. This sequence encodes CASSRDSIGGYTF.

This clone was observed a handful of times. The genes are TRBV4-1 and TRBJ1-2, with 9 bases identical to TRBD1. Germline lookup yields CDR1 MGHRA and CDR2 YSYEKL. This CDR3 contains 15 residues. V trimming: 1 base; J trimming: 7 bases; junction bases outside the gene matches: 7. CDR3 nucleotides: TGCGCCAGCAGCCAAGTACTACAGGGGGCTCCTGGCTACACCTTC. Protein: CASSQVLQGAPGYTF.

V usage is TRBV7-9 and J usage is TRBJ2-7, with TRBD2 identical over 7 bases. The V and J ends lost 3 bases and 5 bases, in that order; junction bases with no gene match: 4. CDR3 size: 13 residues. CDR1 is SEHNR, CDR2 FQNEAQ, per germline (reference sequence). CDR3 sequence reads: CASSLQGGNEQYF. DNA of the CDR3: TGTGCCAGCAGCTTGCAGGGAGGGAACGAGCAGTACTTC.

There are a few counts of this clone. V and J are TRBV5-5 and TRBJ2-7; 10 bases align to TRBD2. Germline trimming cut 4 bases from V and 5 bases from J; bases unmatched to any gene: 3. This CDR3 has 13 residues. Germline CDR1 SGHKS, CDR2 YYEKEE (reference sequence). The chain's CDR3 is CASSLTSGHEQYF. The CDR3 region has the DNA TGTGCCAGCAGCCTGACTAGCGGGCACGAGCAGTACTTC.

The rearrangement joins TRBV2 to TRBJ2-5, with 10 bases matching TRBD1. J lost 1 base, V lost 4 bases, and 9 bases had no gene match. CDR1 and CDR2 from the germline V gene are SNHLY and FYNNEI. CDR3 size: 17 residues. The CDR3 reads CASSAGQGSGVQETQYF. CDR3 coding DNA: TGTGCCAGCAGTGCGGGACAGGGGTCAGGGGTCCAAGAGACCCAGTACTTC. Drawing the rest from reference TRBV2 and TRBJ2-5, the complete variable domain is EPEVTQTPSHQVTQMGQEVILRCVPISNHLYFYWYRQILGQKVEFLVSFYNNEISEKSEIFDDQFSVERPDGSNFTLKIRSTKLEDSAMYFCASSAGQGSGVQETQYFGPGTRLLVL.

This clone was seen only a few times. This chain uses TRBV5-4 with TRBJ2-5; D is undetermined. Germline V lookup: CDR1 SGHNT, CDR2 YYREEE (reference sequence). V was cut by 0 bases and J by 1 base, with 10 bases left in between. The CDR3 spans 15 residues. The CDR3 protein is CASSLGRIIQETQYF. The CDR3 nucleotides read TGTGCCAGCAGCTTGGGTCGTATAATCCAAGAGACCCAGTACTTC.

This clone showed up many times. Different DNA sequences within this sample yield the same CDR3. The chain uses TRBV30 and TRBJ2-5; tentative D call: TRBD2 (5 bases). Trimming left V 2 bases short and J 2 bases short, with 9 bases between. The germline gives CDR1 GTSNPN, CDR2 SVGIG (reference sequence). This CDR3 is built from 13 residues. CDR3 protein: CAWSSGGQETQYF. CDR3 sequence (DNA): TGTGCCTGGAGTTCAGGCGGGCAAGAGACCCAGTACTTC.

The chain is built from TRBV5-5 and TRBJ1-2; 8 bases agree with TRBD1. CDR1 is SGHKS, CDR2 YYEKEE, per germline (reference sequence). Germline trimming cut 0 bases from V and 3 bases from J; bases unmatched to any gene: 4. The CDR3 is 15 residues long. CDR3 in DNA: TGTGCCAGCAGCTTGGCCCAGGGGGCTGACTATGGCTACACCTTC. It specifies CASSLAQGADYGYTF.

The CDR3 loop reads CASSQVAGDTYEQYF. Written as DNA, the CDR3 is TGTGCCAGCAGCCAAGTAGCGGGAGATACCTACGAGCAGTACTTC. This chain connects TRBV4-2 to TRBJ2-7, with 9 nucleotides matching TRBD2. The CDR3 is 15 amino acids. Germline CDR1 is LGHNA and CDR2 is YNFKEQ. V lost 1 base and J lost 2; bases outside the gene matches: 3.

This clone was seen more than once but under ten times. The chain combines TRBV27 with TRBJ2-7, with TRBD2 identical over 8 bases. Germline V gives CDR1 MNHEY, CDR2 SMNVEV (reference sequence). Unmatched junction bases numbered 9, after V lost 5 bases and J lost 9 bases. CDR3 length: 13 residues. This CDR3 is CASSLAGRRGQYF. CDR3 DNA: TGTGCCAGCAGTCTAGCGGGTCGCCGCGGGCAGTACTTC.

A few counts support this clone. The genes are TRBV5-4 and TRBJ1-1; 8 positions match TRBD1. This CDR3 has 17 amino acids. CDR1 and CDR2 (germline): SGHNT, YYREEE (reference sequence). V dropped 4 bases and J dropped 1; count of bases not matched to a gene: 12. In DNA form, the CDR3 reads TGTGCCAGCAGCCCTTCGCCGGGACAGGCCGCGAACACTGAAGCTTTCTTT. This codes for CASSPSPGQAANTEAFF. Filled out from reference TRBV5-4 and TRBJ1-1, the complete variable domain reads ETGVTQSPTHLIKTRGQQVTLRCSSQSGHNTVSWYQQALGQGPQFIFQYYREEENGRGNFPPRFSGLQFPNYSSELNVNALELDDSALYLCASSPSPGQAANTEAFFGQGTRLTVV.

The chain employs TRBV7-2 and TRBJ2-7; D possibly corresponds to TRBD2 (6 bases). The germline V gene encodes CDR1 SGHTA and CDR2 FQGNSA. The CDR3 has 13 residues. V lost 2 bases to trimming and J lost 2 bases, with 7 bases between them. CDR3 protein: CASSLSGAYEQYF. In nucleotides, the CDR3 is TGTGCCAGCAGCTTATCGGGAGCCTACGAGCAGTACTTC.

In its sample, this clone was seen a few times. The chain uses TRBV9 and TRBJ2-1, with D tentatively TRBD2 (6 bases). Germline assignment: CDR1 SGDLS and CDR2 YYNGEE. CDR3 length equals 13 residues. Trimming left V 2 bases short and J 8 bases short, with 11 bases between. The CDR3 protein is CASSVVERDEQFF. DNA for the CDR3: TGTGCCAGCAGCGTGGTAGAGCGGGATGAGCAGTTCTTC.

The V and J genes are TRBV7-2 and TRBJ2-3; weak D call: TRBD2 (6 bases). The CDR3 sequence is 17 residues long. Germline V gene lookup returns CDR1 SGHTA and CDR2 FQGNSA. V shed 0 bases and J shed 4 bases, with 17 bases lying between them. The CDR3 region has the DNA TGTGCCAGCAGCTTAGCGTGGGCGGCCGGCGGGGCAGATACGCAGTATTTT. Translation gives CASSLAWAAGGADTQYF.

This clone was recorded a few times. This chain links TRBV5-1 with TRBJ2-1, with 9 bases identical to TRBD1. The V gene end was trimmed by 5 bases and the J gene end by 10 bases; junction bases not matched to a gene: 4. The V gene's germline CDR1 is SGHRS and CDR2 YFSETQ. The CDR3 is 12 amino acids. CDR3 protein: CASRQDRGEQFF. DNA of the CDR3: TGCGCCAGCAGACAGGACAGGGGCGAGCAGTTCTTC. The full variable domain, completed using reference TRBV5-1 and TRBJ2-1, is KAGVTQTPRYLIKTRGQQVTLSCSPISGHRSVSWYQQTPGQGLQFLFEYFSETQRNKGNFPGRFSGRQFSNSRSEMNVSTLELGDSALYLCASRQDRGEQFFGPGTRLTVL.

This clone was found a few times. V is TRBV28 and J is TRBJ2-1, with 9 bases matching TRBD1. V lost 5 bases and J lost 7; bases outside the gene matches: 9. This CDR3 spans 15 amino acids. CDR1 is MDHEN and CDR2 is SYDVKM in the germline V gene. CDR3 in amino acids: CASSDTRDRVNEQFF. Written as DNA, the CDR3 is TGTGCCAGCAGTGATACCCGGGACAGGGTGAATGAGCAGTTCTTC.

This chain connects TRBV27 to TRBJ2-7; perhaps TRBD1 as D (5 bases). The CDR3 is 14 residues long. V lost 5 bases and J lost 2, with 13 bases in between. From germline, CDR1 is MNHEY and CDR2 SMNVEV (reference sequence). The CDR3 region is CASSPLDTTYEQYF. In DNA form, the CDR3 reads TGTGCCAGCAGTCCCCTGGACACTACCTACGAGCAGTACTTC.

A few counts support this clone. The chain combines TRBV15 with TRBJ2-1; 10 bases fit TRBD2. Germline CDR1 LNHNV, CDR2 YYDKDF (reference sequence). This CDR3 comprises 16 residues. V lost 0 bases to trimming and J lost 8 bases; unmatched junction nucleotides: 7. The CDR3 nucleotides are TGTGCCACCAGCAGAGATGGAAGCGGGAGGGCCTATGAGCAGTTCTTC. Its protein is CATSRDGSGRAYEQFF.

The V and J genes are TRBV25-1 and TRBJ2-7; 7 positions match TRBD1. V was clipped by 2 bases and J by 2 bases; unmatched bases: 6. The CDR3 extends over 15 amino acids. Germline lookup yields CDR1 MGHDK and CDR2 SYGVNS. The CDR3 sequence: CASSELEGGTYEQYF. CDR3 sequence (DNA): TGTGCCAGCAGTGAACTCGAAGGGGGCACCTACGAGCAGTACTTC.

This clone was seen a few times. The chain employs TRBV30 and TRBJ2-1; D unresolved. Germline CDR1 GTSNPN, CDR2 SVGIG (reference sequence). Trimming removed 4 bases from V and 4 bases from J, with 11 bases in between. The CDR3 totals 13 residues. CDR3 DNA: TGTGCCTGGAATCCCGACTTGTACAATGAGCAGTTCTTC. Amino acid sequence: CAWNPDLYNEQFF.

Concerning this clone: This sample includes further DNA sequences coding for the same CDR3. This rearrangement joins TRBV7-3 to TRBJ1-2, with 8 positions matching TRBD1. Germline assignment: CDR1 SGHTA and CDR2 FQGTGA. The CDR3 runs to 13 residues. J gave up 7 bases and V 5 bases, and 6 bases lay outside the gene matches. For the CDR3, the DNA is TGTGCCAGCAGCCCAGACAGGGGTGGTGGCTACACCTTC. This codes for CASSPDRGGGYTF.

The V and J genes are TRBV30 and TRBJ2-7; D may be TRBD2 (5 bases). The germline gives CDR1 GTSNPN, CDR2 SVGIG (reference sequence). CDR3 length: 12 residues. Trimming removed 0 bases from V and 5 bases from J, with 8 bases in between. CDR3 sequence reads: CAWSVTGNEQYF. CDR3 coding DNA: TGTGCCTGGAGTGTTACGGGGAACGAGCAGTACTTC.

The rearrangement links TRBV11-2 to TRBJ2-3; 9 bases align to TRBD2. Germline V CDR1 and CDR2: SGHAT, FQNNGV. CDR3 length: 17 amino acids. Trimming took 6 bases from V and 4 from J; bases not matched to a gene: 14. CDR3 residues: CASRRGGSGSISDTQYF. Here the CDR3 DNA reads TGTGCCAGCAGGAGGGGGGGTAGCGGGAGTATCTCAGATACGCAGTATTTT.

Only a few counts were recorded for this clone. The chain carries TRBV29-1 and TRBJ1-2; D is possibly TRBD1 (5 bases). Trimming took off 3 bases at V and 5 bases at J, with 10 bases between the two ends. CDR3 length: 12 residues. Per the germline V gene, CDR1 is SQVTM and CDR2 is ANQGSEA. The CDR3 is CSVDLRAYGYTF. DNA of the CDR3: TGCAGCGTTGATCTCAGGGCATATGGCTACACCTTC.

This clone turned up a few times. This chain connects TRBV7-9 to TRBJ2-7; 8 positions agree with TRBD2. The CDR3 is 13 amino acids. CDR1 is SEHNR and CDR2 is FQNEAQ in the germline V gene (reference sequence). J was trimmed by 5 bases and V by 1 base; bases with no gene match: 1. CDR3 sequence (DNA): TGTGCCAGCAGCTTAGGTAGCGGGGACGAGCAGTACTTC. Amino acids: CASSLGSGDEQYF.

V gene TRBV30 combines with J gene TRBJ1-1; 9 bases match TRBD1. Germline-derived CDR1 and CDR2 are GTSNPN and SVGIG (reference sequence). The CDR3 extends over 13 amino acids. The V gene end was trimmed by 0 bases and the J gene end by 9 bases; junction bases not matched to a gene: 5. CDR3 DNA sequence: TGTGCCTGGAGTGTAGGGACAGGGTCGAAAGCTTTCTTT. It yields the protein CAWSVGTGSKAFF.

The CDR3 region has the DNA TGTGCCAGCAGTGAGGATGGGACAGCATTGTGGACCTACGAGCAGTACTTC. This gives the protein CASSEDGTALWTYEQYF. The V and J genes are TRBV6-1 and TRBJ2-7; 7 bases line up with TRBD1. V gave up 3 bases and J gave up 2 bases; unmatched junction bases: 13. This CDR3 is 17 amino acids long. Germline lookup yields CDR1 MNHNS and CDR2 SASEGT.